This T cell receptor beta chain appears in the sequencing data of a study of metastatic and nonmetastatic thyroid tumors. None of the patients had undergone any treatment ahead of thyroid surgery. TCRdb re-analyzed the PCR reads using MiXCR. The sample records around 26,000 clones, less than 25% being singletons. The table lists this clone with many counts. The CDR3 loop spans 14 amino acids. Germline V lookup: CDR1 SGHKS, CDR2 YYEKEE (reference sequence). Trimming removed 5 bases at V and 5 bases at J, with 15 bases between. The origin of this receptor is a female donor with papillary thyroid cancer or a benign thyroid nodule (not recorded which). Some clones in this sample may be carry-over from other donors' samples. The specimen sequenced was blood. The chain recombines TRBV5-5 with TRBJ2-3; D is perhaps TRBD2 (5 bases). DNA of the CDR3: TGTGCCAGCAGTCGCACGGGGAGACAAGATACGCAGTATTTT. It yields the protein CASSRTGRQDTQYF. Drawing the rest from reference TRBV5-5 and TRBJ2-3, the complete variable domain is DAGVTQSPTHLIKTRGQQVTLRCSPISGHKSVSWYQQVLGQGPQFIFQYYEKEERGRGNFPDRFSARQFPNYSSELNVNALLLGDSALYLCASSRTGRQDTQYFGPGTRLTVL.